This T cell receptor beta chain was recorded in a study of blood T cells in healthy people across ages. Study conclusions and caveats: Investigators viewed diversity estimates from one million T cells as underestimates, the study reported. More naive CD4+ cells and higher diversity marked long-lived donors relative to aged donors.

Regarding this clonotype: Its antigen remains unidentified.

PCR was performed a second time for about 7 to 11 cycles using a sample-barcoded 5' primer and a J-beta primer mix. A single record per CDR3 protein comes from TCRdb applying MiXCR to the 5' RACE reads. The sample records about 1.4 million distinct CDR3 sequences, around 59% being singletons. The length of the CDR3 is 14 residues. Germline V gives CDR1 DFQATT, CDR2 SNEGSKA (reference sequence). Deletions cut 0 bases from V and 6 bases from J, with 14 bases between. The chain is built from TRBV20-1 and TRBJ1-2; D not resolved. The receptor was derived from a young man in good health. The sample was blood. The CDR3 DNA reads TGCAGTGCTAGAGATCGGGCATATTACCATGGCTACACCTTC. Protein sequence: CSARDRAYYHGYTF.